In this sample, the clone carrying this T cell receptor beta chain turned up a few times. Its antigen is as yet unknown. The sample comes from a study of cytomegalovirus exposure and HLA in healthy donors. The germline V gene encodes CDR1 SGHDT and CDR2 YYEEEE. Trimming pared 0 bases from V and 5 bases from J, leaving 16 bases between. The CDR3 extends over 16 amino acids. A multiplex PCR was run with 60 Vbeta primers and 13 Jbeta primers. Sequencing was performed with immunoSEQ multiplex PCR; in TCRdb, only in-frame clones are kept and a portion is missing. This table has 110,000 to 150,000 clones, roughly 80% appearing once. The donors (healthy individuals) were bone marrow donors. Findings and limits, study-wide: A list of approximately 150 TCR beta chains associated with cytomegalovirus was given.

Sequenced sample: PBMCs. The V and J genes are TRBV5-6 and TRBJ2-3; D is possibly TRBD2 (6 bases). This clonotype originated in a male donor in good health and CMV-seronegative. CDR3: CASSLGAGQERDTQYF. The CDR3 DNA sequence: TGTGCCAGCAGCTTGGGGGCGGGGCAGGAGAGAGATACGCAGTATTTT.